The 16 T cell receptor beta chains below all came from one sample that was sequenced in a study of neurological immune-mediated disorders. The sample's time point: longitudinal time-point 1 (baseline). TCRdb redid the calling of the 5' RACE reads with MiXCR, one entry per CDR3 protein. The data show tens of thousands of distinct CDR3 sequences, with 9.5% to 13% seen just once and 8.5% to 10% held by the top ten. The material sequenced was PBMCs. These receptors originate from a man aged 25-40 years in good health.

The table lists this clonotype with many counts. The CDR3 here is CASSNQGNTEAFF. The CDR3 DNA is TGCGCCAGCAGCAACCAGGGGAACACTGAAGCTTTCTTT. The J gene is TRBJ1-1, the V gene TRBV5-1; D possibly corresponds to TRBD1 (5 bases). Deletions cut 4 bases from V and 1 base from J, with 8 bases between. The CDR3 is made up of 13 amino acids. Per germline, CDR1 SGHRS and CDR2 YFSETQ.

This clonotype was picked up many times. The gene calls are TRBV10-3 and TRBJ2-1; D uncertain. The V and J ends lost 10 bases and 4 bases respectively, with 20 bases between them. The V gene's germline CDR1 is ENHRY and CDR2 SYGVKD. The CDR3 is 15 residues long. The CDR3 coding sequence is TGTGCCACTTTCATTGGACCGCCAATTTACAATGAGCAGTTCTTC. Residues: CATFIGPPIYNEQFF.

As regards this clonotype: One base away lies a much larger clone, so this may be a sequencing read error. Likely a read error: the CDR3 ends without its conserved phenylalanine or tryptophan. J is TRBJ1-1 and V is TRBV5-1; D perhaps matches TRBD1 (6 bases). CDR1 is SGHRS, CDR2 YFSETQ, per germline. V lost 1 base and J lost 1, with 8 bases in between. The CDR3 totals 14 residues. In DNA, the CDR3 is TGCGCCAGCAGCTTGACGGGGGCGAACACTGAAGCTTTCTTA. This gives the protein CASSLTGANTEAFL.

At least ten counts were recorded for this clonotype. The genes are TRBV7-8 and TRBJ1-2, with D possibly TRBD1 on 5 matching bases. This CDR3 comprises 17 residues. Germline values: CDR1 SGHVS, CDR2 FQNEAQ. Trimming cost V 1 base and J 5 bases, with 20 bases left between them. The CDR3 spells CASSLVLGAGTPYGYTF. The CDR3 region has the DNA TGTGCCAGCAGCTTAGTCTTAGGGGCGGGTACCCCTTATGGCTACACCTTC.

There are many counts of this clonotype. CDR3 region: CASSFTGTDTQYF. In nucleotides, the CDR3 is TGTGCCAGCAGTTTTACAGGCACAGATACGCAGTATTTT. The V and J genes are TRBV27 and TRBJ2-3; no reliable D call. Germline V gene sequence: CDR1 MNHEY, CDR2 SMNVEV (reference sequence). V lost 3 bases, J lost 1 base, and 5 bases lay in between. The length of the CDR3 is 13 residues.

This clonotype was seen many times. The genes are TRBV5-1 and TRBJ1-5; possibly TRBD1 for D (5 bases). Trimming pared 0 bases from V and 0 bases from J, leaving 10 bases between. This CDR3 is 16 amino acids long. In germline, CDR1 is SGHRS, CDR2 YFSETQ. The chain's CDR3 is CASSLGDPYSNQPQHF. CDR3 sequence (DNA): TGCGCCAGCAGCTTGGGGGACCCTTATAGCAATCAGCCCCAGCATTTT. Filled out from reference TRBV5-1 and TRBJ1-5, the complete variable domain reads KAGVTQTPRYLIKTRGQQVTLSCSPISGHRSVSWYQQTPGQGLQFLFEYFSETQRNKGNFPGRFSGRQFSNSRSEMNVSTLELGDSALYLCASSLGDPYSNQPQHFGDGTRLSIL.

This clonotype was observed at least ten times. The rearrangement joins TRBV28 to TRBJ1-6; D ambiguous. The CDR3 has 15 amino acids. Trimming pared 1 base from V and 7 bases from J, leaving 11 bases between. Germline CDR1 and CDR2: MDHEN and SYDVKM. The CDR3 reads CASSLSGRLNSPLHF. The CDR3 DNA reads TGTGCCAGCAGTTTATCGGGCCGCCTCAATTCACCCCTCCACTTT.

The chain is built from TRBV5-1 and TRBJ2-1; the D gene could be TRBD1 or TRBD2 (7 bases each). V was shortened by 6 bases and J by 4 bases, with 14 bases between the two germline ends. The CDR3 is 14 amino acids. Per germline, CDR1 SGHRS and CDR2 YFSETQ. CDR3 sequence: CASTPGGGYNEQFF. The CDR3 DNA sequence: TGCGCCAGCACCCCAGGGGGGGGTTACAATGAGCAGTTCTTC. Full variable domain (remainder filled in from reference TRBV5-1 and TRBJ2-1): KAGVTQTPRYLIKTRGQQVTLSCSPISGHRSVSWYQQTPGQGLQFLFEYFSETQRNKGNFPGRFSGRQFSNSRSEMNVSTLELGDSALYLCASTPGGGYNEQFFGPGTRLTVL.

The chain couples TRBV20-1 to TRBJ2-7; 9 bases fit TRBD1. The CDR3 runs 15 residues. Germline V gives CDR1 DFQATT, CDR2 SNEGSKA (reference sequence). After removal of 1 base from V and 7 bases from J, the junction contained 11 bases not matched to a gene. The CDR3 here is CSARVFGTGRSEQYF. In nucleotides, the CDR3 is TGCAGTGCTAGAGTATTTGGGACAGGGCGGTCGGAGCAGTACTTC.

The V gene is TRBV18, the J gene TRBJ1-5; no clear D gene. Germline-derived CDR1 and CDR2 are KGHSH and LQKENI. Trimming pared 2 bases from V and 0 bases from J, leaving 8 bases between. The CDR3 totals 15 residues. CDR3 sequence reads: CASSPTRISNQPQHF. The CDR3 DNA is TGTGCCAGCTCACCAACCCGGATTAGCAATCAGCCCCAGCATTTT.

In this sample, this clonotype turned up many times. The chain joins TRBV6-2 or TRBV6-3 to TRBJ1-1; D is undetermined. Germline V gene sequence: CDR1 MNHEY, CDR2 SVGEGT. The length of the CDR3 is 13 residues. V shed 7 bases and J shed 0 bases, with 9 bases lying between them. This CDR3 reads CASTTALNTEAFF. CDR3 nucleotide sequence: TGTGCCAGCACCACGGCCCTGAACACTGAAGCTTTCTTT.

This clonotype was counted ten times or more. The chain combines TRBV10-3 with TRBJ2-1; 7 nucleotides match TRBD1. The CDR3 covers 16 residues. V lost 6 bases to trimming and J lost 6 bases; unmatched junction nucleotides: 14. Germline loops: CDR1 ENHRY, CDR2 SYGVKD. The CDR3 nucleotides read TGTGCCATCAGCGTAACAGGGGTATCCTCGGGCAATGAGCAGTTCTTC. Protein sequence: CAISVTGVSSGNEQFF.

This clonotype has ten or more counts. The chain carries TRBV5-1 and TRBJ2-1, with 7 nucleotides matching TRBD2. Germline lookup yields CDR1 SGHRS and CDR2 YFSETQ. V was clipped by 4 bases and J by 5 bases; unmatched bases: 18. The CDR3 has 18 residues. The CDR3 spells CASSPWGTTQPGDNEQFF. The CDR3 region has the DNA TGCGCCAGCAGCCCGTGGGGGACTACTCAGCCGGGAGACAATGAGCAGTTCTTC.

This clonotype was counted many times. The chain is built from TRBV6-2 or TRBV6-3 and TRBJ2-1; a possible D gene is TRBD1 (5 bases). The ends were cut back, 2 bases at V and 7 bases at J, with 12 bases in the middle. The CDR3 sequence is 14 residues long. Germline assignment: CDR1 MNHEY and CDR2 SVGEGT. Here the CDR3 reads CASSYEGAWNEQFF. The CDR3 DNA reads TGTGCCAGCAGTTACGAAGGGGCTTGGAATGAGCAGTTCTTC.

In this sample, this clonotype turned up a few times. In DNA, the CDR3 is TGTGCCAGCAGTGAGTGGCAGGGAAAAGAGACCCAGTACTTC. Protein: CASSEWQGKETQYF. The V call is TRBV2, the J call TRBJ2-5, with D possibly being TRBD1 (5 bases). Trimming stripped 3 bases from V and 3 bases from J, with 11 bases between. The CDR3 is 14 amino acids. The germline CDR1 and CDR2 sequences are SNHLY and FYNNEI. Full variable domain (missing parts from reference TRBV2 and TRBJ2-5): EPEVTQTPSHQVTQMGQEVILRCVPISNHLYFYWYRQILGQKVEFLVSFYNNEISEKSEIFDDQFSVERPDGSNFTLKIRSTKLEDSAMYFCASSEWQGKETQYFGPGTRLLVL.

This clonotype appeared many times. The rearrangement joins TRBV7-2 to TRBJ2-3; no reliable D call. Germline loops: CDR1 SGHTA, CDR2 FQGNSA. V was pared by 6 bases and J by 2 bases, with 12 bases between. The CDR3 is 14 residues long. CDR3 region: CASRLMGNTDTQYF. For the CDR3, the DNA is TGTGCCAGCAGGTTAATGGGTAACACAGATACGCAGTATTTT.